This T cell receptor beta chain was recorded in a study of CD8 T cells in ankylosing spondylitis. Study-level findings and limits: As reported, disease-linked clones showed significant enrichment in matched ankylosing spondylitis synovial fluid. Apparently characteristic of ankylosing spondylitis blood was a TCR beta motif (roughly 8 highly homologous variants).

This CDR3 comprises 16 residues. In germline, CDR1 is MNHNS, CDR2 SASEGT. Germline trimming cut 6 bases from V and 3 bases from J; bases unmatched to any gene: 11. Each CDR3 protein is one row after TCRdb ran MiXCR on the 5' RACE reads. This table holds about 33,000 distinct CDR3 sequences, approximately 10% found once. This clonotype was detected many times. As yet, its antigen is unknown. This TCR derives from a male donor with ankylosing spondylitis. V is TRBV6-1 and J is TRBJ2-1; the match to TRBD1 covers 7 bases. The sequenced sample was synovial fluid, either unsorted or a sorted T cell fraction (not recorded which). As DNA, the CDR3 is TGTGCCAGCAGAATCTACCGGACAGGTCTCTACAATGAGCAGTTCTTC. Residues: CASRIYRTGLYNEQFF.